Listed below are T cell receptor beta chains from one sample, sequenced in a study of T cell repertoires in cytomegalovirus infection. These receptors' targets are unknown. TCRdb reanalysed the reads using MiXCR and keeps one entry per CDR3 protein. The sample holds hundreds of thousands of distinct CDR3 sequences, approximately 33% seen once. Here the sequenced sample was cultured PBMCs, taken from culture after CMV antigen stimulation. The receptors were gathered from a human donor in good health (CMV status not recorded). Some clones in this sample may be carry-over from other donors' samples. Both conserved end residues are part of each CDR3. D genes are given only for firm matches. A row's size may be missing; if present it is once, few, many or a size class.

d_gene: -
abundance: -
j_gene: TRBJ2-5
v_gene: TRBV7-8
CDR3aa: CASSFFSASEETQYF
CDR3nt: TGTGCCAGCAGCTTTTTCTCGGCCAGCGAAGAGACCCAGTACTTC

d_gene: -
abundance: -
j_gene: TRBJ1-2
v_gene: TRBV7-2
CDR3aa: CASSLSGSSYGYTF
CDR3nt: TGTGCCAGCAGCTTATCAGGGTCTAGCTATGGCTACACCTTC

d_gene: TRBD2
abundance: -
j_gene: TRBJ2-1
v_gene: TRBV6-5
CDR3aa: CASSYRPSGRAPGNEQFF
CDR3nt: TGTGCCAGCAGTTATCGTCCTAGCGGGAGAGCTCCTGGCAATGAGCAGTTCTTC

d_gene: -
abundance: -
j_gene: TRBJ2-1
v_gene: TRBV5-6
CDR3aa: CASSLAQGNREQFF
CDR3nt: TGTGCCAGCAGCTTGGCTCAGGGGAATCGGGAGCAGTTCTTC

d_gene: -
abundance: -
j_gene: TRBJ2-5
v_gene: TRBV19
CDR3aa: CAPVVLSRLAQQETQYF
CDR3nt: TGTGCGCCAGTAGTTTTGAGTCGCCTAGCGCAACAAGAGACCCAGTACTTC

d_gene: -
abundance: few
j_gene: TRBJ1-4
v_gene: TRBV12-3/TRBV12-4
CDR3aa: CASTPQPGGGEKLFF
CDR3nt: TGTGCCAGCACCCCCCAACCGGGGGGGGGAGAAAAACTGTTTTTT

d_gene: -
abundance: -
j_gene: TRBJ1-5
v_gene: TRBV5-6
CDR3aa: CASSLLSRNQPQHF
CDR3nt: TGTGCCAGCAGCTTGTTATCTAGAAATCAGCCCCAGCATTTT

d_gene: TRBD1
abundance: many
j_gene: TRBJ2-2
v_gene: TRBV7-2
CDR3aa: CASSLGTGGNTGELFF
CDR3nt: TGTGCCAGCAGCCTGGGGACAGGGGGCAACACCGGGGAGCTGTTTTTT

d_gene: -
abundance: many
j_gene: TRBJ1-2
v_gene: TRBV7-2
CDR3aa: CASSFTGNYGYTF
CDR3nt: TGTGCCAGCAGCTTTACAGGGAACTATGGCTACACCTTC

d_gene: -
abundance: few
j_gene: TRBJ1-3
v_gene: TRBV7-2
CDR3aa: CASSTGNSQGNTIYF
CDR3nt: TGTGCCAGCAGCACGGGGAATAGTCAGGGAAACACCATATATTTT

d_gene: -
abundance: few
j_gene: TRBJ1-2
v_gene: TRBV6-6
CDR3aa: CASTGDYGYTF
CDR3nt: TGTGCCAGCACGGGCGACTATGGCTACACCTTC

d_gene: -
abundance: -
j_gene: TRBJ1-1
v_gene: TRBV12-3/TRBV12-4
CDR3aa: CASSLGDAAEAFF
CDR3nt: TGTGCCAGCAGTTTAGGGGACGCCGCTGAAGCTTTCTTT

d_gene: TRBD2
abundance: -
j_gene: TRBJ2-1
v_gene: TRBV4-1
CDR3aa: CASSQEELAGVNEQFF
CDR3nt: TGCGCCAGCAGCCAAGAGGAACTAGCGGGGGTCAATGAGCAGTTCTTC

d_gene: -
abundance: few
j_gene: TRBJ2-2
v_gene: TRBV11-2
CDR3aa: CASSPGDWVGELFF
CDR3nt: TGTGCCAGCAGCCCGGGGGATTGGGTCGGGGAGCTGTTTTTT

d_gene: TRBD1
abundance: few
j_gene: TRBJ2-7
v_gene: TRBV6-6
CDR3aa: CASSGSDRGQEQYF
CDR3nt: TGTGCCAGCAGTGGATCGGACAGGGGGCAAGAGCAGTACTTC

d_gene: -
abundance: -
j_gene: TRBJ1-5
v_gene: TRBV20-1
CDR3aa: CSARGGTRKSNQPQHF
CDR3nt: TGCAGTGCTAGAGGGGGGACCCGAAAAAGCAATCAGCCCCAGCATTTT

d_gene: -
abundance: -
j_gene: TRBJ2-3
v_gene: TRBV29-1
CDR3aa: CSVGVITDTQYF
CDR3nt: TGCAGCGTTGGGGTCATTACAGATACGCAGTATTTT

d_gene: TRBD2
abundance: few
j_gene: TRBJ2-1
v_gene: TRBV12-3/TRBV12-4
CDR3aa: CASRTGTRDYNEQFF
CDR3nt: TGTGCCAGCAGAACTGGGACTAGAGATTACAATGAGCAGTTCTTC

d_gene: -
abundance: few
j_gene: TRBJ2-3
v_gene: TRBV28
CDR3aa: CASSVWGGQSSDTQYF
CDR3nt: TGTGCCAGCAGCGTTTGGGGGGGGCAAAGTTCAGATACGCAGTATTTT

d_gene: -
abundance: -
j_gene: TRBJ2-2
v_gene: TRBV5-1
CDR3aa: CASSLGAPTLTGELFF
CDR3nt: TGCGCCAGCAGCTTGGGGGCCCCGACGTTGACCGGGGAGCTGTTTTTT

d_gene: -
abundance: -
j_gene: TRBJ1-5
v_gene: TRBV4-3
CDR3aa: CASSQGSGYNQPQHF
CDR3nt: TGCGCCAGCAGCCAAGGATCAGGGTACAATCAGCCCCAGCATTTT

d_gene: -
abundance: -
j_gene: TRBJ2-3
v_gene: TRBV4-3
CDR3aa: CASSQGWSNTDTQYF
CDR3nt: TGCGCCAGCAGCCAAGGGTGGTCAAACACAGATACGCAGTATTTT

d_gene: -
abundance: -
j_gene: TRBJ2-3
v_gene: TRBV2
CDR3aa: CATRTQPSTDTQYF
CDR3nt: TGTGCCACCCGGACACAGCCTAGCACAGATACGCAGTATTTT

d_gene: -
abundance: -
j_gene: TRBJ1-1
v_gene: TRBV19
CDR3aa: CASSIEGNTEAFF
CDR3nt: TGTGCCAGTAGTATAGAGGGGAACACTGAAGCTTTCTTT